Detailed here is one T cell receptor (beta chain). The antigen remains undetermined. TCRdb analysed the 5' RACE reads with MiXCR anew, one entry per CDR3 protein. The sample lists about 890,000 distinct CDR3 sequences; roughly 12% were seen once. Germline V gives CDR1 SGHRS, CDR2 YFSETQ. The CDR3 spans 15 residues. Trimming removed 0 bases from V and 9 bases from J, with 16 bases in between. This sample stems from a study of identical twins. Study findings and constraints: Beta out-of-frame sequences displayed a weaker excess of sharing between twins.

The data also belong to a second study, concerning yellow fever vaccine responses in identical twins.

This clonotype was obtained from a woman between 18 and 29 years old in good health. The sample taken for sequencing was PBMCs. The chain combines TRBV5-1 with TRBJ2-1, with D hard to call. In DNA form, the CDR3 reads TGCGCCAGCAGCTTGGGTTCATCGACCACCCCTGAGCAGTTCTTC. This encodes CASSLGSSTTPEQFF.